Included here is one T cell receptor (beta chain) sequence, with context. Its target is not known. This CDR3 has 15 amino acids. CDR1 and CDR2 (germline): MDHEN, SYDVKM. UMI-labeled 5' RACE yielded the TRB cDNA libraries. TCRdb re-called the 5' RACE reads and gives one entry per CDR3 protein, without DNA. The sample yields 69,000 or so distinct CDR3 sequences, of which the top ten take up roughly 1.5%. This sample was included in a study of CXCR3-negative and CXCR3-positive naive CD8 T cells. General study findings and limits: For memory CD8+ cells diversity was much lower, but both naive subsets had comparably high diversity.

The chain links TRBV28 to TRBJ2-7. This TCR came from a human donor in good health. Some clones in this sample may be carry-over from other donors' samples. The sample was naive CXCR3- CD8+ T cells from blood. Subset indicated: CD45RO-CCR7+CD27+CD95- naive CD8+ T cells lacking CXCR3 (TNR3-). The CDR3 region is CASSLYAGGSYEQYF.